This is a list of T cell receptor beta chains from one sample in a study of blood T cell repertoires in COVID-19. Assay used: immunoSEQ multiplex PCR; TCRdb lists only in-frame clones, some missing. The sample has roughly 200,000 clones; roughly 80% are singletons. The sequenced material came from peripheral blood. The receptors were gathered from a woman of 80 years or more with acute or convalescent COVID-19. Each CDR3 is given with its conserved first and last residue. The D gene is left open where the match is weak. Clone size appears in some rows only: once, few, many, or a class for an expanded clone.

abundance	v_gene	j_gene	d_gene	CDR3nt	CDR3aa
NA	TRBV19	TRBJ2-5	NA	TGTGCCAGTAGTACCGGACAGACTAAAGAGACCCAGTACTTC	CASSTGQTKETQYF
NA	TRBV6-2/TRBV6-3	TRBJ2-1	NA	TGTGCCAGCAGTTACGAGAATCCGACTCGCTATAGCTCCTACAATGAGCAGTTCTTC	CASSYENPTRYSSYNEQFF
once	TRBV12-3/TRBV12-4	TRBJ2-6	NA	TGTGCCAGCAGCTACGGGGCCAACGTCCTGACTTTC	CASSYGANVLTF
once	TRBV10-3	TRBJ2-2	TRBD2	TGTGCCATCAGTCAAGTAGGACTAGCGGGAGGGCCCGACACCGGGGAGCTGTTTTTT	CAISQVGLAGGPDTGELFF
NA	TRBV29-1	TRBJ2-7	NA	TGCAGCGTTGAAAACAGGGTAGGGAGCTACGAGCAGTACTTC	CSVENRVGSYEQYF
once	TRBV6-1	TRBJ2-1	TRBD1	TGTGCCAGCAGTGAAAGGAGGACAGGGTTCATATTAGATGAGCAGTTCTTC	CASSERRTGFILDEQFF
NA	TRBV6-6	TRBJ1-2	NA	TGTGCCATAGAAGGACAGACTAACTATGGCTACACCTTC	CAIEGQTNYGYTF
NA	TRBV6-5	TRBJ1-3	NA	TGTGCCAGCAGTTACCTCGGGAGGGAAGGAAACACCATATATTTT	CASSYLGREGNTIYF
NA	TRBV5-6	TRBJ1-4	TRBD1	TGTGCCAGCAGCTTAGGGTTCGGGACAGGGGAAAAACTGTTTTTT	CASSLGFGTGEKLFF
NA	TRBV10-3	TRBJ2-7	TRBD2	TGTGCCATCAGTGAGTTGCCGGCGGGAGCCGAGCAGTACTTC	CAISELPAGAEQYF
few	TRBV5-1	TRBJ1-6	NA	TGCGCCAGCAGCTTGGAACTGCATAATTCACCCCTCCACTTT	CASSLELHNSPLHF
NA	TRBV11-2	TRBJ2-7	NA	TGTGCCAGCAGCCTCCGGGACACGAAAGAGCAGTACTTC	CASSLRDTKEQYF
NA	TRBV9	TRBJ1-2	TRBD1	TGTGCCAGCAGCGTAGGAGGGGGCTCCTTAGGCTACACCTTC	CASSVGGGSLGYTF
NA	TRBV7-2	TRBJ1-5	NA	TGTGCCAGCAGCCCCTTCCCAGGGGCCGGGAATCAGCCCCAGCATTTT	CASSPFPGAGNQPQHF
once	TRBV5-1	TRBJ2-2	NA	TGCGCCAGCAGCCCAGGTAGTCCCAACACCGGGGAGCTGTTTTTT	CASSPGSPNTGELFF
once	TRBV19	TRBJ2-4	NA	TGTGCCAGTAGTCTACAACAGGGATTAGCCAAAAACATTCAGTACTTC	CASSLQQGLAKNIQYF
NA	TRBV5-6	TRBJ2-2	NA	TGTGCCAGCAGCCCACAGGGAACCGGGGAGCTGTTTTTT	CASSPQGTGELFF
NA	TRBV5-1	TRBJ1-2	NA	TGCGCCAGCAGCTTCAACCAACAGGAGGGTTATGGCTACACCTTC	CASSFNQQEGYGYTF
NA	TRBV11-1	TRBJ2-1	NA	TGTGCCAGCAGCCAGCGGACAGCCGCCAAATATTTCTTC	CASSQRTAAKYFF
once	TRBV28	TRBJ2-1	NA	TGTGCCAGCAGTTTAGACAGCTTGCTTGAGCAGTTCTTC	CASSLDSLLEQFF
NA	TRBV5-5	TRBJ1-4	TRBD1	TGTGCCAGCAGCGTCGGGACAGGGGGCACGAGAAAACTGTTTTTT	CASSVGTGGTRKLFF
NA	TRBV5-4	TRBJ1-2	NA	TGTGCCAGCAGCTTGAACAGGGCAGCTAACTATGGCTACACCTTC	CASSLNRAANYGYTF
NA	TRBV12-3/TRBV12-4	TRBJ1-2	NA	TGTGCCAGCAGTTTAGCGCGGAGGGGCTACACCTTC	CASSLARRGYTF
NA	TRBV30	TRBJ2-6	NA	TGTGCCTGGAGCGACTCCGGGGTCTGGGGGGCCAACGTCCTGACTTTC	CAWSDSGVWGANVLTF
NA	TRBV7-8	TRBJ2-5	TRBD2	TGTGCCAGCAGCTTGACTAGCGGGGGGGCCCTAGAGACCCAGTACTTC	CASSLTSGGALETQYF
few	TRBV4-1	TRBJ1-2	NA	TGCGCCAGCAGCGATTTACCCGGGACTACCCGGGACTATGGCTACACCTTC	CASSDLPGTTRDYGYTF
once	TRBV10-1	TRBJ2-3	TRBD1	TGCGCCAGCAGTGAGTCATACAGGGGGCTGAAAAGCACAGATACGCAGTATTTT	CASSESYRGLKSTDTQYF
NA	TRBV10-1	TRBJ1-1	NA	TGCGCCAGCAGTGACGTACAGGGTGAAGCTTTCTTT	CASSDVQGEAFF
NA	TRBV3-1/TRBV3-2	TRBJ2-5	TRBD2	TGTGCCAGCAGCCAAGTTAGACTAGCGGGAGCAGAGACCCAGTACTTC	CASSQVRLAGAETQYF
NA	TRBV10-2	TRBJ1-2	NA	TGCGCCAGCAGTGATGGAGGCGACTATGGCTACACCTTC	CASSDGGDYGYTF
NA	TRBV11-2	TRBJ1-3	NA	TGTGCCAGCAGCTTGTCCGGCAGGGCTGACACCATATATTTT	CASSLSGRADTIYF
NA	TRBV19	TRBJ2-7	NA	TGTGCCAGTAGTATATCGCGTGACGAGCAGTACTTC	CASSISRDEQYF
NA	TRBV7-9	TRBJ1-5	NA	TGTGCCAGCAGCTTAGAAGGGGTTAGCAATCAGCCCCAGCATTTT	CASSLEGVSNQPQHF
NA	TRBV7-2	TRBJ1-1	NA	TGTGCCAGCAGCCCCTACCAGCAGGGAACTGAAGCTTTCTTT	CASSPYQQGTEAFF
once	TRBV5-1	TRBJ2-7	TRBD1	TGCGCCAGCAGCTTGCCCCGACCCGGGACAGGGGACGAGCAGTACTTC	CASSLPRPGTGDEQYF
NA	TRBV2	TRBJ1-5	NA	TGTGCCAGCAGTGCGGACTCCGGGGGCAATCAGCCCCAGCATTTT	CASSADSGGNQPQHF
NA	TRBV19	TRBJ1-3	TRBD1	TGTGCCAGTAGTAACCAGGACAGGGGGCCTGGAAACACCATATATTTT	CASSNQDRGPGNTIYF
NA	TRBV7-3	TRBJ2-2	TRBD1	TGTGCCAGCAGCCTGCAGGGGGCGGTTGACACCGGGGAGCTGTTTTTT	CASSLQGAVDTGELFF
few	TRBV30	TRBJ1-6	NA	TGTGCCTGGAGTGCAGGGCTAAAGTCGGGTTCACCCCTCCACTTT	CAWSAGLKSGSPLHF
NA	TRBV9	TRBJ1-3	TRBD1	TGTGCCAGCAGCGCGGGACAGGGGATCCTCTCTGGAAACACCATATATTTT	CASSAGQGILSGNTIYF
NA	TRBV5-1	TRBJ1-1	TRBD1	TGCGCCAGCAGCTTGGAGGGGACAGGGCCTATGAACACTGAAGCTTTCTTT	CASSLEGTGPMNTEAFF
NA	TRBV21-1	TRBJ2-1	NA	TGTGCCAGCAGCAAATACGGGACTAGCGGGAGCTTCTACAATGAGCAGTTCTTC	CASSKYGTSGSFYNEQFF
once	TRBV24-1	TRBJ1-2	NA	TGTGCCACCAGTGCTGCAGGGACAAATGGCTACACCTTC	CATSAAGTNGYTF
once	TRBV25-1	TRBJ1-2	TRBD1	TGTGCCAGCAGCCATACCGGGACAGGAAAAGTTTATGGCTACACCTTC	CASSHTGTGKVYGYTF
NA	TRBV18	TRBJ1-5	NA	TGTGCCAGCTCACCAGACAGTCTCAATCAGCCCCAGCATTTT	CASSPDSLNQPQHF
NA	TRBV19	TRBJ2-7	TRBD1	TGTGCCAGTAGTGTATCGGGGACAGAATCCTACGAGCAGTACTTC	CASSVSGTESYEQYF
NA	TRBV19	TRBJ2-7	TRBD2	TGTGCCAGTAGTACTGGACTAGCGGGTGTTCCACACTTC	CASSTGLAGVPHF
NA	TRBV7-9	TRBJ2-5	TRBD2	TGTGCCAGCAGCCCCTTAGCGGGTAAAGAGACCCAGTACTTC	CASSPLAGKETQYF